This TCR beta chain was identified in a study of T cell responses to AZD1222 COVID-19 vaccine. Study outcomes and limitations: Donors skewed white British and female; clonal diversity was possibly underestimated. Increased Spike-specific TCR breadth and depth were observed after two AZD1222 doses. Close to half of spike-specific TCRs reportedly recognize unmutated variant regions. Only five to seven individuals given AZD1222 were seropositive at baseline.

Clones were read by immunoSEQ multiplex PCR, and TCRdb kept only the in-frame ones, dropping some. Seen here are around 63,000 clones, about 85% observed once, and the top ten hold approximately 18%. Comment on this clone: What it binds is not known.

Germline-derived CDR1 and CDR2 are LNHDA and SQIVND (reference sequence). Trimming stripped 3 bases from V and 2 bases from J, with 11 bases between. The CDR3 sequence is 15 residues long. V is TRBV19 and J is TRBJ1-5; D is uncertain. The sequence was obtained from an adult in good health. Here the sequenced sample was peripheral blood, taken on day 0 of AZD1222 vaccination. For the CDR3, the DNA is TGTGCCAGTAGTATCGTCGGGGTTGGCAATCAGCCCCAGCATTTT. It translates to CASSIVGVGNQPQHF. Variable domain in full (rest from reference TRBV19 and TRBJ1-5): DGGITQSPKYLFRKEGQNVTLSCEQNLNHDAMYWYRQDPGQGLRLIYYSQIVNDFQKGDIAEGYSVSREKKESFPLTVTSAQKNPTAFYLCASSIVGVGNQPQHFGDGTRLSIL.